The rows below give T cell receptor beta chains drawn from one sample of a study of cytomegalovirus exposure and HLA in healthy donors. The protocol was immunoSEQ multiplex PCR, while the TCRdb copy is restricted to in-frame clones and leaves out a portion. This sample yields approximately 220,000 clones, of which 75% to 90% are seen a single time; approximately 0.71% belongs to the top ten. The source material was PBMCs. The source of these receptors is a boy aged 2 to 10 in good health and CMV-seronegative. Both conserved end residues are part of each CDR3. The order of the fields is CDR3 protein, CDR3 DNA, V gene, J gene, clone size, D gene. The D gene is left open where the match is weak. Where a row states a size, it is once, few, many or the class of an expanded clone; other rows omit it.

CASSYSSSGSSYNEQFF	TGCGCCAGCAGCTATAGTTCGAGCGGGAGCTCCTACAATGAGCAGTTCTTC	TRBV4-1	TRBJ2-1	.	TRBD2
CASSKGLYGYTF	TGTGCCAGCAGTAAGGGACTTTATGGCTACACCTTC	TRBV5-5	TRBJ1-2	.	.
CAWKGLAGAQETQYF	TGTGCCTGGAAGGGGCTAGCGGGGGCCCAAGAGACCCAGTACTTC	TRBV30	TRBJ2-5	.	TRBD2
CASSDSIGGADEAFF	TGTGCCAGCAGTGACTCGATTGGGGGGGCTGATGAAGCTTTCTTT	TRBV6-4	TRBJ1-1	.	.
CASSSQPGQGALTSNYGYTF	TGTGCCAGCAGCTCCCAACCGGGACAGGGGGCTCTAACCTCTAACTATGGCTACACCTTC	TRBV5-5	TRBJ1-2	.	TRBD1
CASGREPYNEQFF	TGTGCCAGCGGGCGGGAGCCCTACAATGAGCAGTTCTTC	TRBV2	TRBJ2-1	.	TRBD2
CASRPGSLNQDTQYF	TGTGCCAGCCGTCCCGGGTCGCTCAATCAAGATACGCAGTATTTT	TRBV6-1	TRBJ2-3	.	.
CAWTAGTGIYEQYF	TGTGCCTGGACCGCCGGGACAGGGATCTACGAGCAGTACTTC	TRBV30	TRBJ2-7	.	TRBD1
CASRDTGIWMETQYF	TGCGCCAGCAGAGACACAGGGATATGGATGGAGACCCAGTACTTC	TRBV10-1	TRBJ2-5	.	.
CAWSVGLAGKELFF	TGTGCCTGGAGTGTAGGGCTAGCGGGAAAAGAGCTGTTTTTT	TRBV30	TRBJ2-2	once	TRBD2
CASSYKDRGLQPQHF	TGTGCCAGTAGCTATAAGGACAGGGGGCTCCAGCCCCAGCATTTT	TRBV19	TRBJ1-5	.	TRBD1
CASSPIGGYEQYF	TGTGCCAGCAGCCCCATCGGAGGATACGAGCAGTACTTC	TRBV7-9	TRBJ2-7	once	.
CASSVQGTGGSEQFF	TGTGCCAGCAGTGTTCAGGGTACGGGCGGTAGTGAGCAGTTCTTC	TRBV6-4	TRBJ2-1	.	.
CASSQGQGVYEQYF	TGTGCCAGCAGCCAGGGACAGGGGGTCTACGAGCAGTACTTC	TRBV4-2	TRBJ2-7	few	TRBD1
CASRAGTLGTNTQYF	TGTGCCAGCAGGGCCGGGACTCTAGGAACTAATACGCAGTATTTT	TRBV5-4	TRBJ2-3	.	.
CASWEGQGSQPQHF	TGTGCCAGCTGGGAAGGACAGGGTAGTCAGCCCCAGCATTTT	TRBV6-1	TRBJ1-5	.	TRBD1
CASSQQGTDTQYF	TGTGCCAGCAGCCAACAGGGCACAGATACGCAGTATTTT	TRBV13	TRBJ2-3	.	.
CASSPQGREGYNEQFF	TGTGCCAGTAGCCCCCAGGGCAGGGAAGGGTACAATGAGCAGTTCTTC	TRBV19	TRBJ2-1	.	.
CASSLQVGGANVLTF	TGCGCCAGCAGCTTACAGGTGGGAGGGGCCAACGTCCTGACTTTC	TRBV5-1	TRBJ2-6	.	.
CASSVGAEWAGELFF	TGTGCCAGCAGCGTAGGGGCAGAGTGGGCCGGGGAGCTGTTTTTT	TRBV9	TRBJ2-2	.	.
CASRDPREPNYGYTF	TGTGCCAGCAGAGACCCCAGGGAACCTAACTATGGCTACACCTTC	TRBV2	TRBJ1-2	.	.
CASSLSVPGSEQFF	TGTGCCAGCAGCTTAAGCGTACCGGGATCTGAGCAGTTCTTC	TRBV13	TRBJ2-1	.	.
CASSLERGRALNEQFF	TGCGCCAGCAGCTTGGAGCGGGGCAGGGCACTCAATGAGCAGTTCTTC	TRBV5-1	TRBJ2-1	.	TRBD2
CASSLGASETQYF	TGTGCCAGCAGCTTAGGGGCCAGTGAGACCCAGTACTTC	TRBV7-9	TRBJ2-5	.	.
CVTGGREIWYF	TGCGTTACCGGAGGACGAGAGATTTGGTACTTC	TRBV2	TRBJ2-5	.	.
CASSFLAGGREQYF	TGTGCCAGTAGTTTTCTAGCGGGGGGTCGCGAGCAGTACTTC	TRBV19	TRBJ2-7	.	TRBD2
CASRLSGVQSTDTQYF	TGCGCCAGCAGATTATCCGGGGTCCAAAGCACAGATACGCAGTATTTT	TRBV10-2	TRBJ2-3	.	.
CATSRRGRWGNEQYF	TGTGCCACCAGCAGAAGGGGTCGTTGGGGCAACGAGCAGTACTTC	TRBV15	TRBJ2-7	.	.
CASRGSSYNEQFF	TGTGCCAGCAGGGGGAGCTCCTACAATGAGCAGTTCTTC	TRBV27	TRBJ2-1	once	.
CASSPPDGLVPYEQYF	TGTGCCAGCAGTCCCCCCGATGGACTAGTTCCCTACGAGCAGTACTTC	TRBV9	TRBJ2-7	.	TRBD2
CASSSRRGRGAGYEQYF	TGTGCCAGCAGCTCCCGGCGCGGGCGGGGAGCAGGGTACGAGCAGTACTTC	TRBV5-6	TRBJ2-7	.	.
CASSLTSGRYNEQFF	TGTGCCAGCAGTTTAACTAGCGGGAGGTACAATGAGCAGTTCTTC	TRBV28	TRBJ2-1	.	TRBD2
CASSFLAGGITDTQYF	TGTGCCAGCAGTTTTCTAGCGGGGGGGATCACAGATACGCAGTATTTT	TRBV27	TRBJ2-3	.	TRBD2
CAITLTPGTDTQYF	TGTGCCATCACACTTACGCCCGGCACAGATACGCAGTATTTT	TRBV10-3	TRBJ2-3	.	.
CSVDGVAAMGPTDTQYF	TGCAGCGTGGATGGGGTAGCGGCCATGGGCCCCACAGATACGCAGTATTTT	TRBV29-1	TRBJ2-3	.	.
CASSWTGASFNEQFF	TGTGCCAGTAGTTGGACAGGGGCCTCATTCAATGAGCAGTTCTTC	TRBV19	TRBJ2-1	.	TRBD1
CASSLGTGNGYTF	TGTGCCAGCAGCTTAGGGACAGGCAATGGCTACACCTTC	TRBV7-9	TRBJ1-2	once	TRBD1
CASSFRSFGYSYTF	TGTGCCAGCAGCTTCAGGTCCTTTGGGTACTCCTACACCTTC	TRBV13	TRBJ1-2	.	.
CASSDTGFYSNQPQHF	TGTGCCAGCAGTGACACCGGTTTTTATAGCAATCAGCCCCAGCATTTT	TRBV6-4	TRBJ1-5	once	.
CASSSQPGLADYNEQFF	TGTGCCAGCAGCTCCCAACCGGGACTAGCAGACTACAATGAGCAGTTCTTC	TRBV11-3	TRBJ2-1	.	TRBD2
CASSLETSLSYNEQFF	TGCGCCAGCAGCTTGGAGACTAGTCTAAGCTACAATGAGCAGTTCTTC	TRBV5-1	TRBJ2-1	.	.
CASSLGTWGQAANEQFF	TGCGCCAGCAGCTTGGGGACCTGGGGACAGGCGGCTAATGAGCAGTTCTTC	TRBV5-1	TRBJ2-1	once	TRBD1
CASSLDGAGLVSGYTF	TGTGCCAGCAGCTTAGATGGGGCCGGTCTGGTTTCTGGCTACACCTTC	TRBV7-2	TRBJ1-2	.	.
CASSLGGLSNQPQHF	TGCGCCAGCAGCTTGGGAGGGTTGAGCAATCAGCCCCAGCATTTT	TRBV5-1	TRBJ1-5	.	.
CACLRGGRTDTQYF	TGTGCCTGTCTCCGGGGGGGCCGAACAGATACGCAGTATTTT	TRBV30	TRBJ2-3	.	TRBD2
CASSSVQGAYETQYF	TGTGCCAGCAGCTCCGTACAGGGGGCGTATGAGACCCAGTACTTC	TRBV11-2	TRBJ2-5	.	TRBD1
CAIREGLAPNNEQFF	TGTGCCATCAGGGAGGGACTAGCGCCGAACAATGAGCAGTTCTTC	TRBV10-3	TRBJ2-1	.	TRBD2
CASRTGDGYTF	TGTGCCAGCAGGACAGGGGATGGCTACACCTTC	TRBV7-9	TRBJ1-2	.	TRBD1
CASSGYTGGQETQYF	TGTGCCAGCAGTGGATACACAGGGGGCCAAGAGACCCAGTACTTC	TRBV6-1	TRBJ2-5	.	TRBD1